Sequencing of this TCR beta chain was carried out in a study of human T cells and chemical hapten exposure. In TCRdb, the RACE reads were re-called with MiXCR into one record per CDR3 protein. The table lists 100,000 or so distinct CDR3 sequences, less than 45% of them singletons. Germline CDR1 and CDR2: GTSNPN and SVGIG (reference sequence). This CDR3 contains 13 residues. V shed 5 bases and J shed 0 bases, with 10 bases lying between them. Specified time point: patch test 3, about 24 weeks after DPC sensitization. As for treatment: therapeutic diphenylcyclopropenone sensitization with weekly scalp DPC.

The input for sequencing was whole blood, taken in connection with sensitization to the hapten diphenylcyclopropenone (DPC). This chain connects TRBV30 to TRBJ2-5; D assignment may be TRBD1 or TRBD2 (5 bases each). The sequence was collected from a man in his forties or fifties with alopecia areata. Some clones in this sample may be carry-over from other donors' samples. This CDR3 is CAWAGTYQETQYF. The DNA of the CDR3 is TGTGCCTGGGCCGGGACCTACCAAGAGACCCAGTACTTC.